The 22 T cell receptor beta chains listed next were all sequenced from one sample in a study of blood T cell repertoires in COVID-19. Assay used: immunoSEQ multiplex PCR; TCRdb lists only in-frame clones, some missing. The table shows around 230,000 clones, with approximately 86% occurring only once. The sample consisted of PBMCs or T cells enriched from blood (not recorded which). These receptors all stem from a woman aged 40 to 55 with acute COVID-19.

J is TRBJ2-7 and V is TRBV10-1; 8 positions agree with TRBD2. CDR3 length: 13 amino acids. Looked up from germline, CDR1 is WNHNN and CDR2 is SYGVQD (reference sequence). The junction had 0 bases not matched to a gene; V was cut back by 0 bases and J by 5 bases. CDR3 protein: CASSESREDEQYF. In nucleotides, the CDR3 is TGCGCCAGCAGTGAGTCGCGGGAGGACGAGCAGTACTTC.

The J gene is TRBJ1-1, the V gene TRBV4-2, with 8 bases fitting TRBD1. CDR3 length: 16 amino acids. Germline V gene sequence: CDR1 LGHNA, CDR2 YNFKEQ. J was trimmed by 2 bases and V by 0 bases; bases with no gene match: 5. The CDR3 region has the DNA TGTGCCAGCAGCCAAGACGCAGACAGGGGAAACACTGAAGCTTTCTTT. It encodes CASSQDADRGNTEAFF.

V usage is TRBV29-1 and J usage is TRBJ2-1; 7 bases are a match to TRBD1. Germline V lookup: CDR1 SQVTM, CDR2 ANQGSEA. The CDR3 length is 14 residues. The V gene end was trimmed by 0 bases and the J gene end by 6 bases; junction bases not matched to a gene: 5. As DNA, the CDR3 is TGCAGCGTTGAAGACTGGACAGGCCTCAATGAGCAGTTCTTC. Translated: CSVEDWTGLNEQFF.

The CDR3 DNA reads as TGTGCCAGCAGAAGTGGGGCGGGAGTTCACAATGAGCAGTTCTTC. Translation gives CASRSGAGVHNEQFF. This sequence joins TRBV7-2 and TRBJ2-1; TRBD2 agrees at 7 bases. The CDR3 is made up of 15 amino acids. CDR1 and CDR2 (germline): SGHTA, FQGNSA. V shed 6 bases, J shed 5 bases, and the junction held 10 bases outside the gene matches.

The chain employs TRBV5-5 and TRBJ1-4; D uncertain. The CDR3 spans 14 residues. Trimming removed 4 bases from V and 6 bases from J, with 13 bases in between. The germline V gene encodes CDR1 SGHKS and CDR2 YYEKEE (reference sequence). The chain's CDR3 is CASSPGRRDEKLFF. The CDR3, as DNA: TGTGCCAGCAGCCCCGGGAGGAGGGATGAAAAACTGTTTTTT.

In its sample, this clone was seen a few times. CDR3 DNA: TGTGCCAGCAGTGCGGACAGGGAGCAGTACTTC. It specifies CASSADREQYF. The V gene is TRBV2, the J gene TRBJ2-7; 7 nucleotides agree with TRBD1. Trimming took 4 bases from V and 7 from J; bases not matched to a gene: 1. Germline V gene data show CDR1 as SNHLY and CDR2 as FYNNEI. The CDR3 spans 11 residues.

The rearrangement links TRBV2 to TRBJ2-1; D is unclear. V was clipped by 2 bases and J by 0 bases, with 8 bases between them. CDR1 is SNHLY and CDR2 is FYNNEI in the germline V gene. The CDR3 loop spans 15 amino acids. In DNA form, the CDR3 reads TGTGCCAGCAGTGAACAGAGGAGCTCCTACAATGAGCAGTTCTTC. Residues: CASSEQRSSYNEQFF.

The chain has TRBV11-3 and TRBJ1-1; the D gene is possibly TRBD1 (5 bases). The CDR3 has 14 residues. Germline-derived CDR1 and CDR2 are SGHNT and YENEEA. V dropped 4 bases and J dropped 6 bases, with 15 bases sitting between them. As DNA, the CDR3 is TGTGCCAGCAGCTCCCAGACAGATCTCGCTGAAGCTTTCTTT. As protein: CASSSQTDLAEAFF.

Details on this clone: One junction end does not reproduce the germline sequence, and a read error may be involved. The J gene is TRBJ2-1, the V gene TRBV11-1, with 11 bases lining up with TRBD2. This CDR3 contains 14 residues. CDR1 SGHAT and CDR2 FQDESV come from the germline V gene (reference sequence). CDR3 in amino acids: CASGLAGGLNEQFF. Written as DNA, the CDR3 is TGTGCCAGCGGCTTAGCGGGAGGGCTCAATGAGCAGTTCTTC.

The J gene is TRBJ2-1, the V gene TRBV5-1, with a tentative D call TRBD2 (6 bases). Germline CDR1 SGHRS, CDR2 YFSETQ. CDR3 length: 14 residues. Trimming cost V 4 bases and J 7 bases, with 15 bases left between them. The CDR3 sequence: CASSQTISGNEQFF. The CDR3 DNA follows: TGCGCCAGCAGCCAGACGATTAGCGGTAATGAGCAGTTCTTC.

This clone was detected only once. CDR3 loop: CASSVVGGLYNEQFF. As DNA, the CDR3 is TGTGCCAGCAGCGTGGTGGGAGGGCTCTACAATGAGCAGTTCTTC. The chain couples TRBV9 to TRBJ2-1; 7 nucleotides align to TRBD2. CDR3 length equals 15 residues. Looked up from germline, CDR1 is SGDLS and CDR2 is YYNGEE. The J segment lost 3 bases and the V segment lost 2 bases, leaving 5 bases of the junction unmatched. The full variable domain, with the rest looked up from reference TRBV9 and TRBJ2-1, is DSGVTQTPKHLITATGQRVTLRCSPRSGDLSVYWYQQSLDQGLQFLIQYYNGEERAKGNILERFSAQQFPDLHSELNLSSLELGDSALYFCASSVVGGLYNEQFFGPGTRLTVL.

This rearrangement joins TRBV29-1 to TRBJ1-2, with D maybe TRBD1 (6 bases). The V and J ends lost 7 bases and 0 bases respectively, with 18 bases between them. The length of the CDR3 is 15 residues. Germline V gene lookup returns CDR1 SQVTM and CDR2 ANQGSEA. The CDR3 DNA reads TGCAGCGCGTCCGCAGGGGTCCCCTCTAACTATGGCTACACCTTC. Translation gives CSASAGVPSNYGYTF.

This clone was counted between two and nine times. The V and J genes are TRBV12-3 or TRBV12-4 and TRBJ2-1; D call uncertain. The V and J ends lost 1 base and 9 bases respectively, with 10 bases between them. This CDR3 spans 13 amino acids. DNA for the CDR3: TGTGCCAGCAGTTTAGAATTCTGGGCTGAGCAGTTCTTC. Translating it yields CASSLEFWAEQFF.

This chain connects TRBV6-6 to TRBJ1-4, with 11 bases lining up with TRBD1. This CDR3 contains 17 residues. Germline loops: CDR1 MNHNY, CDR2 SVGAGI (reference sequence). V trimming: 6 bases; J trimming: 8 bases; junction bases outside the gene matches: 14. CDR3 sequence reads: CASSRRAPGTGGEKLFF. Written as DNA, the CDR3 is TGTGCCAGCAGCCGAAGAGCACCCGGGACAGGGGGGGAAAAACTGTTTTTT.

The chain couples TRBV30 to TRBJ1-3; no firm D call. Germline lookup yields CDR1 GTSNPN and CDR2 SVGIG (reference sequence). The CDR3 runs to 13 residues. Trimming took 0 bases from V and 4 from J, leaving 7 bases between them. CDR3 loop: CAWSVLIGNTIYF. The CDR3 DNA reads TGTGCCTGGAGTGTACTTATCGGAAACACCATATATTTT. Looking up the rest from reference TRBV30 and TRBJ1-3 gives the full variable domain: SQTIHQWPATLVQPVGSPLSLECTVEGTSNPNLYWYRQAAGRGLQLLFYSVGIGQISSEVPQNLSASRPQDRQFILSSKKLLLSDSGFYLCAWSVLIGNTIYFGEGSWLTVV.

Only a few counts were recorded for this clone. The chain recombines TRBV4-2 with TRBJ1-5, with D tentatively TRBD1 (6 bases). In germline, CDR1 is LGHNA, CDR2 YNFKEQ. Trimming shortened V by 0 bases and J by 2 bases, and 8 bases separated the two germline ends. The CDR3 has 15 amino acids. The CDR3 bases are TGTGCCAGCAGCCAAGAAGCAGGGGGCAATCAGCCCCAGCATTTT. Protein sequence: CASSQEAGGNQPQHF.

This clone is a singleton in its sample. The V gene is TRBV7-8, the J gene TRBJ2-7; D uncertain. V was shortened by 4 bases and J by 4 bases, with 20 bases between the two germline ends. The CDR3 has 16 residues. Looked up from germline, CDR1 is SGHVS and CDR2 is FQNEAQ. The CDR3 spells CASSSRIDLAEYEQYF. CDR3 coding DNA: TGTGCCAGCAGCTCTAGAATAGACCTCGCCGAATACGAGCAGTACTTC.

This sequence joins TRBV19 and TRBJ1-6; D is undetermined. Germline V gene sequence: CDR1 LNHDA, CDR2 SQIVND (reference sequence). Trimming took 5 bases from V and 6 from J, leaving 17 bases between them. CDR3 length: 16 amino acids. CDR3 region: CASSLNSRSGNSPLHF. DNA for the CDR3: TGTGCCAGTAGTCTCAACAGCCGGTCCGGTAATTCACCCCTCCACTTT.

J is TRBJ2-3 and V is TRBV7-9; the match to TRBD2 covers 7 bases. Germline V gives CDR1 SEHNR, CDR2 FQNEAQ (reference sequence). This CDR3 contains 14 residues. Germline trimming cut 2 bases from V and 2 bases from J; bases unmatched to any gene: 1. The CDR3 DNA reads as TGTGCCAGCAGCTTAAGCGGGGACACAGATACGCAGTATTTT. It is translated as CASSLSGDTDTQYF.

The V gene is TRBV30, the J gene TRBJ2-1; tentative D call: TRBD2 (6 bases). Per the germline V gene, CDR1 is GTSNPN and CDR2 is SVGIG (reference sequence). The CDR3 runs to 11 residues. V lost 0 bases, J lost 9 bases, and 6 bases lay in between. The CDR3 bases are TGTGCCTGGAGTGTGGGGGGTGAGCAGTTCTTC. Translating it yields CAWSVGGEQFF.

This clone was recorded only once. V and J are TRBV19 and TRBJ2-1, with TRBD1 matching 7 bases. This CDR3 has 13 residues. Germline V gives CDR1 LNHDA, CDR2 SQIVND (reference sequence). Trimming at V came to 5 bases and at J to 6 bases, leaving 4 bases not matched to a gene. Here the CDR3 DNA reads TGTGCCAGTAGTGAAGACAGGGCCAATGAGCAGTTCTTC. Translation gives CASSEDRANEQFF.

This CDR3 is CASSHRANSYEQYF. The CDR3 nucleotides are TGTGCCAGCAGTCACAGGGCTAACTCCTACGAGCAGTACTTC. V gene TRBV2 combines with J gene TRBJ2-7, with a possible D match to TRBD1 (6 bases). CDR1 and CDR2 (germline): SNHLY, FYNNEI. This CDR3 contains 14 residues. Trimming left V 5 bases short and J 0 bases short, with 11 bases between.